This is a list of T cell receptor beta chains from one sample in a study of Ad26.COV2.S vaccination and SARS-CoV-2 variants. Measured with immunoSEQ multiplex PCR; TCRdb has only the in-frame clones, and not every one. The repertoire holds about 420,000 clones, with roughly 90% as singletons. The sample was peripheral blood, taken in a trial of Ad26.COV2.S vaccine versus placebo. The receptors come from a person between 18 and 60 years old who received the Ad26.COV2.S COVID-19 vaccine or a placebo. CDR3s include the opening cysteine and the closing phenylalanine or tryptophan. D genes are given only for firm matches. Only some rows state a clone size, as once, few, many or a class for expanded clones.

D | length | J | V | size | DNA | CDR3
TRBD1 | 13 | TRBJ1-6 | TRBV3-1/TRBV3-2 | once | TGTGCCAGCAGCCAAGAACCAGGGGGTTCCCTCCACTTT | CASSQEPGGSLHF
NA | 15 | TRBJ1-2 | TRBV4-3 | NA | TGCGCCAGCAGCCAAGATTCGGAGCCTTACTATGGCTACACCTTC | CASSQDSEPYYGYTF
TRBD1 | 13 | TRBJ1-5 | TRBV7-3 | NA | TGTGCCAGCAGCTTCTCCAGGGGGCAGCCCCAGCATTTT | CASSFSRGQPQHF
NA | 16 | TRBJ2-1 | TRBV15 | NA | TGTGCCACCAGCAGAGAAGGAATCGGGTCCTACAATGAGCAGTTCTTC | CATSREGIGSYNEQFF
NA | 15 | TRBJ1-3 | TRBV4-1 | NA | TGCGCCAGCAGCCAAGATCGGGGGATTGGAAACACCATATATTTT | CASSQDRGIGNTIYF
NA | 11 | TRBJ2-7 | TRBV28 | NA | TGTGCCAGCAGTTTAATCCACGAGCAGTACTTC | CASSLIHEQYF
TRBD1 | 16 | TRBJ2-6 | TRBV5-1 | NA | TGCGCCAGCAGCTTGACGACAGGGGCTGGGGCCAACGTCCTGACTTTC | CASSLTTGAGANVLTF
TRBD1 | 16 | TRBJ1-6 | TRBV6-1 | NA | TGTGCCAGCAGTGATAGGGGGACAGGAACTAATTCACCCCTCCACTTT | CASSDRGTGTNSPLHF
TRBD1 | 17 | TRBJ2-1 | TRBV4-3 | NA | TGCGCCAGCAGCCAACTCGACAGGGTAGGGACCTACAATGAGCAGTTCTTC | CASSQLDRVGTYNEQFF
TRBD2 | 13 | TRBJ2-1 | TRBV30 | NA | TGTGCCTGGAGGGGACTAGAAAACGATGAGCAGTTCTTC | CAWRGLENDEQFF
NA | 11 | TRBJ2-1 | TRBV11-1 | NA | TGTGCCAGCAACTGGGGTAATGAGCAGTTCTTC | CASNWGNEQFF
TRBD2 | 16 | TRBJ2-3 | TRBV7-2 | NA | TGTGCCAGCAGCGCCCGGACTAGCGGGGGGGCAGATACGCAGTATTTT | CASSARTSGGADTQYF
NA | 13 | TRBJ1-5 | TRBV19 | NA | TGTGCCAGTAGCCCGGCCCTGTATCAGCCCCAGCATTTT | CASSPALYQPQHF
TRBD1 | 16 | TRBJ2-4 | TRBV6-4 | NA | TGTGCCAGCAGCGACAAGGACAGGAAGTTTGGAAACATTCAGTACTTC | CASSDKDRKFGNIQYF
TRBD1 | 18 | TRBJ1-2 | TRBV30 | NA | TGTGCCTGGAGTGGGTTTAGGGCAGGGGGTGATCGGAGGATTCGCTACACCTTC | CAWSGFRAGGDRRIRYTF
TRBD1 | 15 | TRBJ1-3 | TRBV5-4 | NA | TGTGCCAGCAGCCGACAGGGAATCTCTGGAAACACCATATATTTT | CASSRQGISGNTIYF
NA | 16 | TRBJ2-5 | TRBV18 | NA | TGTGCCAGCTCACCACCGAGGGGGGGGGCCCAAGAGACCCAGTACTTC | CASSPPRGGAQETQYF
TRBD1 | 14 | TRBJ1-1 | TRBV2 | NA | TGTGCCAGCAGTGCTGAGGGGGCCAACACTGAAGCTTTCTTT | CASSAEGANTEAFF
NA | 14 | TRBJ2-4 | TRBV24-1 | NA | TGTGCCACCAGTGATTCTGGTATCGGAAGCATTCAGTACTTC | CATSDSGIGSIQYF
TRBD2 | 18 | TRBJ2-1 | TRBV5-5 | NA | TGTGCCAGCAGCTCGAACACCCCCGGGGGCGGGGGGTACAATGAGCAGTTCTTC | CASSSNTPGGGGYNEQFF
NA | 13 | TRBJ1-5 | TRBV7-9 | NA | TGTGCCAGCAGCTTAGATAGCAATCAGCCCCAGCATTTT | CASSLDSNQPQHF
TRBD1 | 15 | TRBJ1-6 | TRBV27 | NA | TGTGCCAGCAGACCGACGACAGGGTTAAATTCACCCCTCCACTTT | CASRPTTGLNSPLHF
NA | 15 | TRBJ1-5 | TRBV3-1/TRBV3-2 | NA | TGTGCCAGCAGCCGCGGGATTCATAGCAATCAGCCCCAGCATTTT | CASSRGIHSNQPQHF
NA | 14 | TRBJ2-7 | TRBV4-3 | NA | TGCGCCAGCAGCCAAGATACTGCAGGATTCGAGCAGTACTTC | CASSQDTAGFEQYF